This T cell receptor beta chain is drawn from a study of blood T cell repertoires in COVID-19. Study context: Acute and convalescent COVID-19 samples came from the United States, Italy and Spain.

A remark on this clone: The sample contains more than one DNA sequence encoding this CDR3.

The method was immunoSEQ multiplex PCR; TCRdb's version includes in-frame clones alone and lacks a portion of them. Of tens of thousands of clones in the sample, 75% to 90% were seen once. Germline values: CDR1 MDHEN, CDR2 SYDVKM. Trimming took 6 bases from V and 1 from J; bases not matched to a gene: 0. The CDR3 extends over 12 amino acids. The rearrangement joins TRBV28 to TRBJ2-7; TRBD1 aligns across 7 bases. Sequenced sample: peripheral blood. The sequence was collected from a human donor in a cohort sampled during active COVID-19. As DNA, the CDR3 is TGTGCCAGCAGGACAGGGTCCTACGAGCAGTACTTC. Protein product: CASRTGSYEQYF.